A single sample gave rise to the 10 T cell receptor beta chains below, sequenced in a study of cytomegalovirus exposure and HLA in healthy donors. The PCR ran on 60 Vbeta and 13 Jbeta primers. This table comes from immunoSEQ multiplex PCR, and its TCRdb copy is limited to in-frame clones, with some not included. The sample includes 110,000 or so clones, 75% of them seen just once. Sequenced material: PBMCs. The receptors were sampled from a woman between 40 and 55 years old in good health and CMV-seropositive.

This clone has just one count. The V gene is TRBV27, the J gene TRBJ2-3; a possible D gene is TRBD2 (5 bases). Deletions cut 7 bases from V and 3 bases from J, with 11 bases between. The CDR3 length is 13 residues. The germline V gene has CDR1 MNHEY and CDR2 SMNVEV (reference sequence). The DNA for the CDR3 is TGTGCCAGCAAGGTAGGAGGTACAGATACGCAGTATTTT. This codes for CASKVGGTDTQYF.

J is TRBJ2-1 and V is TRBV4-2; 8 positions match TRBD2. Unmatched junction bases numbered 4, after V lost 0 bases and J lost 0 bases. The CDR3 is 17 amino acids. Germline V CDR1 and CDR2: LGHNA, YNFKEQ. The CDR3 loop reads CASSQDRGGSSYNEQFF. In nucleotides, the CDR3 is TGTGCCAGCAGCCAAGATCGGGGGGGAAGCTCCTACAATGAGCAGTTCTTC.

The chain couples TRBV30 to TRBJ1-1, with D possibly being TRBD1 (6 bases). The CDR3 covers 13 residues. The V and J ends lost 4 bases and 5 bases respectively, with 14 bases between them. Per the germline V gene, CDR1 is GTSNPN and CDR2 is SVGIG (reference sequence). The DNA for the CDR3 is TGTGCCTGGACAGGGGCTTCTAGTACTGAAGCTTTCTTT. Protein product: CAWTGASSTEAFF. The entire variable domain, with the rest obtained from reference TRBV30 and TRBJ1-1, is as follows: SQTIHQWPATLVQPVGSPLSLECTVEGTSNPNLYWYRQAAGRGLQLLFYSVGIGQISSEVPQNLSASRPQDRQFILSSKKLLLSDSGFYLCAWTGASSTEAFFGQGTRLTVV.

The V gene is TRBV7-2, the J gene TRBJ2-2; no definite D call. Per the germline V gene, CDR1 is SGHTA and CDR2 is FQGNSA. The CDR3 spans 15 residues. Trimming took 5 bases from V and 2 from J, leaving 12 bases between them. CDR3 in DNA: TGTGCCAGCAGCCAGGCGTTGCGAAACACCGGGGAGCTGTTTTTT. As protein: CASSQALRNTGELFF.

The rearrangement uses TRBV18 and TRBJ1-2, with 9 bases identical to TRBD1. Trimming took 4 bases from V and 7 from J; bases not matched to a gene: 7. The CDR3 consists of 14 residues. The V gene's germline CDR1 is KGHSH and CDR2 LQKENI. The CDR3 region is CASSLRTGGSGYTF. DNA for the CDR3: TGTGCCAGCTCACTACGCACAGGGGGCTCTGGCTACACCTTC. Based on the CDR3 plus reference TRBV18 and TRBJ1-2, the full variable domain is NAGVMQNPRHLVRRRGQEARLRCSPMKGHSHVYWYRQLPEEGLKFMVYLQKENIIDESGMPKERFSAEFPKEGPSILRIQQVVRGDSAAYFCASSLRTGGSGYTFGSGTRLTVV.

The table lists this clone with a few counts. The chain recombines TRBV2 with TRBJ1-1; D perhaps matches TRBD1 (5 bases). CDR3 length: 12 residues. Germline V lookup: CDR1 SNHLY, CDR2 FYNNEI. V dropped 7 bases and J dropped 4 bases, with 10 bases sitting between them. The DNA for the CDR3 is TGTGCCAGCAAAGGAGGGGTCACTGAAGCTTTCTTT. Translation: CASKGGVTEAFF.

This clone has only one observation. This chain joins TRBV4-3 and TRBJ2-7; 9 bases match TRBD1. Germline values: CDR1 LGHNA, CDR2 YSLEER. The CDR3 covers 14 residues. V trimming: 5 bases; J trimming: 1 base; junction bases outside the gene matches: 3. The CDR3 bases are TGCGCCAGCAGCACCGGGACAGGGTCCTACGAGCAGTACTTC. Translating gives CASSTGTGSYEQYF.

This rearrangement joins TRBV27 to TRBJ2-1; 13 nucleotides align to TRBD2. Germline V gene lookup returns CDR1 MNHEY and CDR2 SMNVEV (reference sequence). CDR3 length: 15 amino acids. J lost 7 bases, V lost 4 bases, and 4 bases had no gene match. As DNA, the CDR3 is TGTGCCAGCAGTTCCGGGACTAGCGGGATTAATGAGCAGTTCTTC. This encodes CASSSGTSGINEQFF.

The CDR3 sequence is CASSQLGGRAGSEQYF. CDR3 DNA sequence: TGCGCCAGCAGCCAATTGGGCGGGAGGGCCGGTAGCGAGCAGTACTTC. The chain has TRBV4-3 and TRBJ2-7, with TRBD2 matching over 9 bases. The CDR3 has 16 amino acids. Trimming took 2 bases from V and 6 from J; bases not matched to a gene: 11. Looked up from germline, CDR1 is LGHNA and CDR2 is YSLEER.

The J gene is TRBJ1-3, the V gene TRBV13, with 8 bases identical to TRBD1. This CDR3 is built from 18 residues. Germline trimming cut 1 base from V and 2 bases from J; bases unmatched to any gene: 10. Germline V gene data show CDR1 as PRHDT and CDR2 as FYEKMQ (reference sequence). CDR3 protein: CASSLAPLGQGAGNTIYF. CDR3 in DNA: TGTGCCAGCAGCTTAGCCCCCCTCGGACAGGGCGCTGGAAACACCATATATTTT.